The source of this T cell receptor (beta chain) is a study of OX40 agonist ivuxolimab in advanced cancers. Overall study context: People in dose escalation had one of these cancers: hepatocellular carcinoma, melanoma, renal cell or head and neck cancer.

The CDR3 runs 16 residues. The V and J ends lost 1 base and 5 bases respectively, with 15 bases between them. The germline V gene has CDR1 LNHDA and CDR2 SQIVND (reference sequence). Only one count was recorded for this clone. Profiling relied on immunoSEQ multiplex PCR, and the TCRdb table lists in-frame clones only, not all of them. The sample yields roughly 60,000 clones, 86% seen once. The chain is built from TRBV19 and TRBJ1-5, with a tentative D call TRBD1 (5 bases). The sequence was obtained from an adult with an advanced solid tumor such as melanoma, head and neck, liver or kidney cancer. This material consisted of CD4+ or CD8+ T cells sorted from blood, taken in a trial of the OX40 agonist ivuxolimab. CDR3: CASSIGVRDGYQPQHF. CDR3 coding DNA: TGTGCCAGTAGTATAGGAGTCAGGGACGGTTATCAGCCCCAGCATTTT.